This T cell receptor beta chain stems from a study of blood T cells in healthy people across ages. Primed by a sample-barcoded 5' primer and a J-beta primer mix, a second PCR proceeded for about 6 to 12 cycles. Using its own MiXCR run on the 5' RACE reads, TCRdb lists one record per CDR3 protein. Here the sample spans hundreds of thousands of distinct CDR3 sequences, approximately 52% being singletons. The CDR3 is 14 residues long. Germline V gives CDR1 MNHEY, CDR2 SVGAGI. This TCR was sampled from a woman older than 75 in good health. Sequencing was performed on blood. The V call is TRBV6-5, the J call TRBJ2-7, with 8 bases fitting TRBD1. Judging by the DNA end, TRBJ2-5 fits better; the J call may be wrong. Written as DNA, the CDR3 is TGTGCCAGCAGACCCAGGGGGCAAGGGGAGACCCAGTACTTC. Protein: CASRPRGQGETQYF.